This T cell receptor beta chain was documented in a study of blood T cell repertoires in COVID-19. Turning to the study itself: T cells, B-cell-depleted T cells, or PBMCs supplied cDNA or gDNA.

As handled by the study authors: Reference gene primer amplification gave nucleated cell count estimates. Clones were read by immunoSEQ multiplex PCR, and TCRdb kept only the in-frame ones, dropping some. V, J and clone size are those of that table, while D and trimming were read from the DNA. Here the sample spans 120,000 or so clones, over 75% being singletons. Concerning this clone: Other DNA sequences from this sample encode an identical CDR3 as well.

The germline gives CDR1 SGHAT, CDR2 FQNNGV. V was cut by 1 base and J by 2 bases, with 9 bases left in between. This CDR3 is built from 14 residues. Input material: peripheral blood. The chain links TRBV11-2 to TRBJ2-7; D is perhaps TRBD1 (5 bases). The sequence was collected from a man aged 50 or older with acute or convalescent COVID-19. The CDR3 coding sequence is TGTGCCAGCAGCTTAGCCCAGGGCCCCTACGAGCAGTACTTC. Translated, it gives CASSLAQGPYEQYF.